The entry that follows covers one TCR beta chain sequence. What it binds is not known. Germline CDR1 and CDR2: SQVTM and ANQGSEA. V was clipped by 5 bases and J by 4 bases; unmatched bases: 13. The CDR3 consists of 16 residues. Antigen-specific CD4+ T cell clonotypes were called by their expansion after viral peptide-pool culture in ViraFEST. Cells that had been cultured for 10 days were the source of isolated CD4+ T cells. Each participant received a vaccine that was either BNT162b2 or mRNA-1273, given as two doses. Researchers swapped half the medium for IL-2 medium on both days 3 and 7. Generated by immunoSEQ multiplex PCR, the TCRdb table keeps only in-frame clones and is missing some. The sample carries 65,000 to 70,000 clones, about 80% recorded once. The sample originates from a study of vaccination effects on CD4 cells after COVID-19. Study information: The median interval between the second dose and post-vaccine sampling was 72 days.

The chain links TRBV29-1 to TRBJ1-1; 10 nucleotides align to TRBD1. The material sequenced was CD4+ T cells from PBMCs cultured with HCoV-OC43 spike peptides, taken after COVID-19 vaccination. The sample's subset: HCoV-OC43 spike overlapping peptide pool stimulation. This TCR derives from a human donor who received a COVID-19 vaccine. DNA of the CDR3: TGCAGCGTTCTGAAAACCGACAGGGGGCTGGGCACTGAAGCTTTCTTT. Protein product: CSVLKTDRGLGTEAFF.